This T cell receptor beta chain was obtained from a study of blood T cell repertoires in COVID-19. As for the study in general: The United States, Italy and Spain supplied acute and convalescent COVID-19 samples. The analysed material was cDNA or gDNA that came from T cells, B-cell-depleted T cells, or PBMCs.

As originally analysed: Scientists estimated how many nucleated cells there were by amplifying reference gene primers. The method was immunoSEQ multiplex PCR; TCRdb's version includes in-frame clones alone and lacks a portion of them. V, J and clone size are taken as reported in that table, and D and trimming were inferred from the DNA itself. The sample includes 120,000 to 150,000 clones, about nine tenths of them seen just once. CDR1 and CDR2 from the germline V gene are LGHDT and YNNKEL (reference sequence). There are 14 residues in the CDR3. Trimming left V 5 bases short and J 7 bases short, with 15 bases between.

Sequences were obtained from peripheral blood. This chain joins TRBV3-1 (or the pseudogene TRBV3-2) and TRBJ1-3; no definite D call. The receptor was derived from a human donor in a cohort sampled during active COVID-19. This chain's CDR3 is CASSSRSTTNTIYF. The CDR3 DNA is TGTGCCAGCAGCTCACGGTCTACCACTAACACCATATATTTT.